Each of the 12 T cell receptor beta chains below was sequenced from the same sample in a study of cytomegalovirus exposure and HLA in healthy donors. It was with 60 Vbeta and 13 Jbeta primers that the PCR ran. Profiled with immunoSEQ multiplex PCR; TCRdb holds only in-frame clones, not every one. The data contain 95,000 to 100,000 clones, about three quarters of them seen just once; the ten biggest clones take up approximately 8.4%. Sequenced sample: PBMCs. The receptors originated from a human donor in good health.

The chain employs TRBV6-6 and TRBJ2-1; D is possibly TRBD2 (7 bases). Trimming removed 0 bases at V and 5 bases at J, with 14 bases between. This CDR3 has 16 amino acids. In germline, CDR1 is MNHNY, CDR2 SVGAGI (reference sequence). In DNA, the CDR3 is TGTGCCAGCAGTTACTCGGCCGAGCGGGACAACAATGAGCAGTTCTTC. This sequence encodes CASSYSAERDNNEQFF.

This chain uses TRBV9 with TRBJ2-4, with 7 bases lining up with TRBD2. The CDR3 sequence is 14 residues long. V was clipped by 3 bases and J by 5 bases; unmatched bases: 5. Looked up from germline, CDR1 is SGDLS and CDR2 is YYNGEE. The CDR3 DNA sequence: TGTGCCAGCAGCGGGGGGACTAATGAAAACATTCAGTACTTC. As protein: CASSGGTNENIQYF.

The chain carries TRBV6-5 and TRBJ2-3, with a tentative D call TRBD1 (6 bases). CDR1 and CDR2 (germline): MNHEY, SVGAGI. CDR3 length equals 15 residues. Trimming removed 6 bases at V and 5 bases at J, with 18 bases between. The CDR3 is CASSPIAGTQDTQYF. As DNA, the CDR3 is TGTGCCAGCAGCCCTATAGCAGGGACACAAGATACGCAGTATTTT.

The chain joins TRBV9 to TRBJ2-3; 12 positions agree with TRBD2. Germline CDR1 and CDR2: SGDLS and YYNGEE. V lost 2 bases, J lost 3 bases, and 4 bases stayed unmatched. CDR3 length: 16 amino acids. Written as DNA, the CDR3 is TGTGCCAGCAGCGTGACTAGCGGGAGAACAACAGATACGCAGTATTTT. Its protein product is CASSVTSGRTTDTQYF.

The J gene is TRBJ1-1, the V gene TRBV6-5; D is possibly TRBD1 (5 bases). Germline CDR1 and CDR2: MNHEY and SVGAGI. Trimming stripped 6 bases from V and 2 bases from J, with 10 bases between. The CDR3 sequence is 13 residues long. CDR3 protein: CASRWTINTEAFF. CDR3 sequence (DNA): TGTGCCAGCAGATGGACAATCAACACTGAAGCTTTCTTT.

The CDR3, as DNA: TGTGCCAGCAGCCTAACCCGGACAGATTCATTGCAGCATTTT. This codes for CASSLTRTDSLQHF. The chain employs TRBV7-9 and TRBJ1-5, with D possibly being TRBD1 (6 bases). Per the germline V gene, CDR1 is SEHNR and CDR2 is FQNEAQ (reference sequence). V was pared by 5 bases and J by 13 bases, with 21 bases between. This CDR3 spans 14 amino acids. Full variable domain (missing parts from reference TRBV7-9 and TRBJ1-5): DTGVSQNPRHKITKRGQNVTFRCDPISEHNRLYWYRQTLGQGPEFLTYFQNEAQLEKSRLLSDRFSAERPKGSFSTLEIQRTEQGDSAMYLCASSLTRTDSLQHFGDGTRLSIL.

In nucleotides, the CDR3 is TGTGCCAGCAGCTTAGCGGTTAGTCTTCCGAGCTCTGGAAACACCATATATTTT. This translates into CASSLAVSLPSSGNTIYF. The chain couples TRBV11-2 to TRBJ1-3, with D unclear. From germline, CDR1 is SGHAT and CDR2 FQNNGV. The CDR3 extends over 18 amino acids. The V gene lost 1 base and the J gene lost 0 bases, with 16 bases spanning the gap.

The chain uses TRBV6-5 and TRBJ1-1; 7 bases are shared with TRBD1. CDR1 and CDR2 from the germline V gene are MNHEY and SVGAGI. V gave up 2 bases and J gave up 0 bases; unmatched junction bases: 3. CDR3 length: 15 residues. As DNA, the CDR3 is TGTGCCAGCAGTTACAGGGGGCGCCTGAACACTGAAGCTTTCTTT. It yields the protein CASSYRGRLNTEAFF.

The chain couples TRBV25-1 to TRBJ2-7; the D gene is possibly TRBD2 (5 bases). CDR1 and CDR2 from the germline V gene are MGHDK and SYGVNS. The CDR3 length is 14 residues. V shed 4 bases and J shed 4 bases, with 14 bases lying between them. The CDR3 region is CASSGSGDFYEQYF. The CDR3 DNA is TGTGCCAGCAGTGGCAGCGGAGATTTTTACGAGCAGTACTTC.

The CDR3 loop is CASSLAGGGDTQYF. Written as DNA, the CDR3 is TGCGCCAGCAGTTTAGCGGGGGGCGGGGATACGCAGTATTTT. V is TRBV5-1 and J is TRBJ2-3, with TRBD2 matching 10 bases. CDR1 and CDR2 (germline): SGHRS, YFSETQ. This CDR3 has 14 amino acids. V lost 5 bases and J lost 6; bases outside the gene matches: 6.

The sample holds a few counts of this clone. The V gene is TRBV6-1, the J gene TRBJ1-1, with 7 bases identical to TRBD1. J gave up 3 bases and V 2 bases, and 3 bases lay outside the gene matches. The CDR3 covers 14 residues. In germline, CDR1 is MNHNS, CDR2 SASEGT. The CDR3 spells CASSERGQDTEAFF. The CDR3 region has the DNA TGTGCCAGCAGTGAAAGGGGGCAGGACACTGAAGCTTTCTTT.

This chain joins TRBV6-4 and TRBJ2-3; TRBD2 agrees at 11 bases. Germline V gene data show CDR1 as MRHNA and CDR2 as SNTAGT. The V segment lost 4 bases and the J segment 3 bases; nucleotides outside the gene matches: 0. The CDR3 loop spans 14 amino acids. The CDR3: CASSGTSGTDTQYF. The CDR3 nucleotides read TGTGCCAGCAGTGGGACTAGCGGGACAGATACGCAGTATTTT.